One T cell receptor (beta chain) is described in this entry. Its matching antigen is unknown. Produced via immunoSEQ multiplex PCR; TCRdb's table is partial and in-frame only. The sample lists fewer than 120,000 clones; around 81% were seen once. This entry is derived from a study of T cell responses to AZD1222 COVID-19 vaccine. Broader study findings: Clonal diversity was possibly underestimated, and white British individuals and females predominated among donors.

Trimming took off 2 bases at V and 2 bases at J, with 11 bases between the two ends. Looked up from germline, CDR1 is MNHEY and CDR2 is SVGEGT. The length of the CDR3 is 15 residues. The sequences come from peripheral blood, collected on day 0 of AZD1222 vaccination. The chain employs TRBV6-2 or TRBV6-3 and TRBJ2-3; D remains ambiguous. This sequence originates from an adult in good health. The CDR3 sequence: CASSYGGSYTDTQYF. Here the CDR3 DNA reads TGTGCCAGCAGTTACGGTGGCTCCTACACAGATACGCAGTATTTT.